This T cell receptor beta chain was obtained from a study of shared clonotypes between healthy human individuals. Genomic DNA belonging to each subset was distributed in equal measure over several immunoSEQ plates. Sequencing was performed with immunoSEQ multiplex PCR; in TCRdb, only in-frame clones are kept and a portion is missing. The profile shows roughly 500,000 clones, roughly three quarters of them singletons. From germline, CDR1 is SGHRS and CDR2 YFSETQ. Trimming shortened V by 0 bases and J by 2 bases, and 9 bases separated the two germline ends. This CDR3 is 15 amino acids long. The healthy adult donors were HIV-negative and reported no recent acute infections or vaccinations.

The source of this sequence is a woman aged 40 to 50 in good health. Some clones in this sample may be carry-over from other donors' samples. The gene calls are TRBV5-1 and TRBJ1-5, with D perhaps matching TRBD1 (6 bases). Sequencing was carried out using PBMCs. The CDR3 region is CASSLAAGGNQPQHF. Written as DNA, the CDR3 is TGCGCCAGCAGCTTGGCGGCAGGGGGCAATCAGCCCCAGCATTTT.